This T cell receptor beta chain was sequenced for a study of CD8 T cells in ankylosing spondylitis. Study results and limitations: A TCR beta motif of under ten highly homologous variants appeared characteristic of ankylosing spondylitis blood.

Of note for this clonotype: Its antigen is unidentified.

This CDR3 region has 14 residues. J was trimmed by 5 bases and V by 6 bases; bases with no gene match: 9. Germline V gives CDR1 MNHEY, CDR2 SMNVEV (reference sequence). TCRdb itself ran the 5' RACE reads through MiXCR, one entry per CDR3 protein. Among some 840,000 distinct CDR3 sequences, 12% were seen once, and the ten largest hold 0.51%. The specimen sequenced was blood, either unsorted or a sorted T cell fraction (not recorded which). The chain has TRBV27 and TRBJ1-2; 7 bases align to TRBD1. This clonotype was obtained from a male donor with ankylosing spondylitis. The CDR3 reads CASSLNRGSYGYTF. The CDR3 DNA is TGTGCCAGCAGCTTAAACAGGGGATCGTATGGCTACACCTTC.